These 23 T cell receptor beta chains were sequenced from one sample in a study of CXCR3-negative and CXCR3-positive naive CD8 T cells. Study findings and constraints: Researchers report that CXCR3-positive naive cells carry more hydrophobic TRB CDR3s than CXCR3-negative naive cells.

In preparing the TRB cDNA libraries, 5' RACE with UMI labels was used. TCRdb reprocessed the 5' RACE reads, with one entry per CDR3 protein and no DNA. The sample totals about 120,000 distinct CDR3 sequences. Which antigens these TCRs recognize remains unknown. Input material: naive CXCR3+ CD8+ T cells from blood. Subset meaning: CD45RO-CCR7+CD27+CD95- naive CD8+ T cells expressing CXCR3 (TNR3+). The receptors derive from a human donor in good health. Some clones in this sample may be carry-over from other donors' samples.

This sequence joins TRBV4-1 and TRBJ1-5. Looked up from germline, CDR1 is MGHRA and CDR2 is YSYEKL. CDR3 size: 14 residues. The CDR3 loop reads CASSPPFGNQPQHF.

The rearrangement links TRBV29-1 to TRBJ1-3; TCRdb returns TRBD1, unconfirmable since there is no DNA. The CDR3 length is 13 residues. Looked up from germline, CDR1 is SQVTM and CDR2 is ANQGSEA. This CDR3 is CSGVEGAGNTIYF.

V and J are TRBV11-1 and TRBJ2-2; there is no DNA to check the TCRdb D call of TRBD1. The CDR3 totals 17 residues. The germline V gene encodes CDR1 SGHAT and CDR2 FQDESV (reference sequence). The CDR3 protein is CASSLGRGTGTTGELFF.

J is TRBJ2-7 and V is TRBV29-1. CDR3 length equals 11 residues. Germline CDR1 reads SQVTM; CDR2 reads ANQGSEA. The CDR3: CSVEERYEQYF.

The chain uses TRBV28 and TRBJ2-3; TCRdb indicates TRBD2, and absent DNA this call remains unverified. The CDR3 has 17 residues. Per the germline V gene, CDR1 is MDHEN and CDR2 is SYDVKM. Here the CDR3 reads CASSSPLTGGPSDTQYF. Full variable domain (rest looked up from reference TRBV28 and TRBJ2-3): DVKVTQSSRYLVKRTGEKVFLECVQDMDHENMFWYRQDPGLGLRLIYFSYDVKMKEKGDIPEGYSVSREKKERFSLILESASTNQTSMYLCASSSPLTGGPSDTQYFGPGTRLTVL.

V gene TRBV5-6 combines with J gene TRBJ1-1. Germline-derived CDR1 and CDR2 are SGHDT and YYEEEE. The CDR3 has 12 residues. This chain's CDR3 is CASSLGGIEAFF.

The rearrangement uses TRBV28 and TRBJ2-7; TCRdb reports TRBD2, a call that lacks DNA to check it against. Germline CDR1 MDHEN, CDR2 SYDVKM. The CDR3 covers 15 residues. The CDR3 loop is CASSTIRDFSYEQYF. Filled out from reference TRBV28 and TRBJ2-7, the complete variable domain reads DVKVTQSSRYLVKRTGEKVFLECVQDMDHENMFWYRQDPGLGLRLIYFSYDVKMKEKGDIPEGYSVSREKKERFSLILESASTNQTSMYLCASSTIRDFSYEQYFGPGTRLTVT.

CDR3 protein: CASSLSRGIEAFF. V gene TRBV5-1 combines with J gene TRBJ1-1; TCRdb indicates TRBD1, and absent DNA this call remains unverified. CDR1 is SGHRS, CDR2 YFSETQ, per germline. The CDR3 contains 13 residues. Complete variable domain (other parts from reference TRBV5-1 and TRBJ1-1): KAGVTQTPRYLIKTRGQQVTLSCSPISGHRSVSWYQQTPGQGLQFLFEYFSETQRNKGNFPGRFSGRQFSNSRSEMNVSTLELGDSALYLCASSLSRGIEAFFGQGTRLTVV.

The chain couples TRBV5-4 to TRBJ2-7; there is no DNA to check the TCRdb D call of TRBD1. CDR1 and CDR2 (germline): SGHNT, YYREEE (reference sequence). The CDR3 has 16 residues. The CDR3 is CASSLGGQEFAYEQYF.

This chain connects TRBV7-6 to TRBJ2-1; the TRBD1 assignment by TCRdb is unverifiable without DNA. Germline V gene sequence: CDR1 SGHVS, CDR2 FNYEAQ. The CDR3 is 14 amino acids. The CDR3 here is CASSFSGGVNEQFF.

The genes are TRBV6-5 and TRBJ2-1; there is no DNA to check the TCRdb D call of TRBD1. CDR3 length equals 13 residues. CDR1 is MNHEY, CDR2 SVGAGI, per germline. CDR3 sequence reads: CASSYGQSNEQFF.

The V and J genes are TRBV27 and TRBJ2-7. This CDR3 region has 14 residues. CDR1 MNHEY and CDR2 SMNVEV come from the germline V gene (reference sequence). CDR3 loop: CASSLLGSGYEQYF.

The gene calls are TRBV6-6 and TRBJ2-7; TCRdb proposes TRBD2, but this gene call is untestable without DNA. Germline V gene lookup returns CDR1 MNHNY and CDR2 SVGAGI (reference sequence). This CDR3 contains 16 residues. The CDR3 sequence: CASSYSQTSGTYEQYF.

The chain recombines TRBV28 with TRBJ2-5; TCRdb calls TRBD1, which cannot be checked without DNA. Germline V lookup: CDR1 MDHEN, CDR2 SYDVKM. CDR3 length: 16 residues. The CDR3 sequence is CASSLTGGPHQETQYF.

This CDR3 is CASTATSLFDEQYF. V gene TRBV28 combines with J gene TRBJ2-7; lacking DNA, the TRBD2 call made by TCRdb goes unchecked. Germline CDR1 MDHEN, CDR2 SYDVKM. The CDR3 loop spans 14 amino acids.

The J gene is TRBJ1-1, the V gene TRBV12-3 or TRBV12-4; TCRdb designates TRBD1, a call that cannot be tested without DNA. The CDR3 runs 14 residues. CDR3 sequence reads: CASSRDGLNTEAFF.

The CDR3 loop reads CASRRTEGLNTEAFF. The rearrangement joins TRBV6-2 or TRBV6-3 to TRBJ1-1; TCRdb proposes TRBD1, but this gene call is untestable without DNA. Per the germline V gene, CDR1 is MNHEY and CDR2 is SVGEGT. The CDR3 sequence is 15 residues long.

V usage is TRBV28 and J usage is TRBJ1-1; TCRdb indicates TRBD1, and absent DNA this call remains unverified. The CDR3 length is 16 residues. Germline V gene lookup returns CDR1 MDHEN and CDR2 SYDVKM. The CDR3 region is CASSFPLSQGNTEAFF.

CDR3 in amino acids: CASSYSRVSSSGANVLTF. The chain joins TRBV6-6 to TRBJ2-6; with no DNA, the TCRdb D assignment of TRBD1 cannot be verified. Germline V lookup: CDR1 MNHNY, CDR2 SVGAGI (reference sequence). CDR3 length equals 18 residues.

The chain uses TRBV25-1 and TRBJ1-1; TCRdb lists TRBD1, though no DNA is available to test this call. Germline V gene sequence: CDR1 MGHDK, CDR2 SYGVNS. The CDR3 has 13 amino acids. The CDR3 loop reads CASSEGQHTEAFF.

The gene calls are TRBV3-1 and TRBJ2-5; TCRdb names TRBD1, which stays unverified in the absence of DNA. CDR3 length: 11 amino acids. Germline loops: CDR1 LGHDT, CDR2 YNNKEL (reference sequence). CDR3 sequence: CASSWGETQYF.

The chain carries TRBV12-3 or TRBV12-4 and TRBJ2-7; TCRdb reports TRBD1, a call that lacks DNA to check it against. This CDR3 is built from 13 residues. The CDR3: CASSHPWGSEQYF.

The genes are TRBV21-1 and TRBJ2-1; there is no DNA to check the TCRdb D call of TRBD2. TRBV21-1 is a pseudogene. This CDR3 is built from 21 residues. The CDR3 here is CASSKRKVGLARGLFEDEQFF.